This passage covers 17 T cell receptor beta chains from one sample sequenced in a study of CXCR3-negative and CXCR3-positive naive CD8 T cells. UMI labels and 5' RACE were used to prepare the TRB cDNA libraries. TCRdb re-called the 5' RACE reads and catalogs CDR3 proteins one per entry, DNA excluded. The ten top clones account for 0.5% to 0.55%, within a sample of some 60,000 distinct CDR3 sequences. Study outcomes and limitations: CXCR3-negative naive cells had less hydrophobic TRB CDR3s than did CXCR3-positive naive cells.

Their specific antigens are unknown. Sequenced: naive CXCR3+ CD8+ T cells from blood. The sample's subset: CD45RO-CCR7+CD27+CD95- naive CD8+ T cells expressing CXCR3 (TNR3+). The receptors were gathered from a human donor in good health. Some clones in this sample may be carry-over from other donors' samples.

V and J are TRBV4-3 and TRBJ2-7; TCRdb proposes TRBD2, but this gene call is untestable without DNA. CDR3 length: 19 residues. Looked up from germline, CDR1 is LGHNA and CDR2 is YSLEER. The CDR3 spells CASSQVSVKTSGGTNEQYF.

The rearrangement joins TRBV6-4 to TRBJ1-1; TCRdb designates TRBD1, a call that cannot be tested without DNA. This CDR3 spans 14 amino acids. Germline values: CDR1 MRHNA, CDR2 SNTAGT. CDR3 region: CASAPTGYGTEAFF.

This chain connects TRBV28 to TRBJ1-2. There are 14 residues in the CDR3. CDR1 is MDHEN and CDR2 is SYDVKM in the germline V gene. The CDR3 spells CASNLRLTNYGYTF.

This chain joins TRBV25-1 and TRBJ1-2; TCRdb selects TRBD1, and the lack of DNA leaves this call unchecked. The V gene's germline CDR1 is MGHDK and CDR2 SYGVNS. The CDR3 totals 14 residues. The CDR3 spells CASSETGGSYGYTF.

The V gene is TRBV28, the J gene TRBJ2-1; the TRBD1 assignment by TCRdb is unverifiable without DNA. The CDR3 is 12 amino acids. Germline assignment: CDR1 MDHEN and CDR2 SYDVKM. The chain's CDR3 is CASNVQGTEQFF.

The chain employs TRBV5-5 and TRBJ2-5; TCRdb proposes TRBD2, but this gene call is untestable without DNA. Germline CDR1 is SGHKS and CDR2 is YYEKEE (reference sequence). This CDR3 is 12 amino acids long. CDR3 protein: CASSLWEETQYF.

V is TRBV25-1 and J is TRBJ2-7. Germline CDR1 and CDR2: MGHDK and SYGVNS. The CDR3 spans 12 residues. The CDR3 spells CASSDLSYEQYF.

The chain carries TRBV15 and TRBJ1-1. CDR1 LNHNV and CDR2 YYDKDF come from the germline V gene (reference sequence). The CDR3 sequence is 14 residues long. CDR3 in amino acids: CATSSPGGVAEAFF.

The rearrangement uses TRBV20-1 and TRBJ1-5; the D gene TCRdb calls, TRBD1, cannot be checked with no DNA. The CDR3 length is 11 residues. The germline CDR1 and CDR2 sequences are DFQATT and SNEGSKA (reference sequence). The CDR3: CSARDRESQHF.

V gene TRBV15 combines with J gene TRBJ1-6. Germline assignment: CDR1 LNHNV and CDR2 YYDKDF (reference sequence). This CDR3 spans 16 amino acids. The CDR3 reads CATKLEGIAYNSPLHF.

The V gene is TRBV4-1, the J gene TRBJ1-2; TCRdb designates TRBD1, a call that cannot be tested without DNA. CDR3 length: 16 residues. CDR1 MGHRA and CDR2 YSYEKL come from the germline V gene. The CDR3 is CASSQDDWGPNYGYTF.

The V and J genes are TRBV27 and TRBJ2-1; TCRdb's D call of TRBD1 is untestable without DNA. Germline-derived CDR1 and CDR2 are MNHEY and SMNVEV (reference sequence). The CDR3 is made up of 13 amino acids. CDR3: CASSRVSYNEQFF.

V and J are TRBV28 and TRBJ2-1. The CDR3 extends over 12 amino acids. Germline V gene lookup returns CDR1 MDHEN and CDR2 SYDVKM. CDR3 in amino acids: CASSLLPNEQFF.

The chain combines TRBV14 with TRBJ1-6. The CDR3 totals 17 residues. Germline V lookup: CDR1 SGHDN, CDR2 FVKESK. The CDR3 loop reads CASSQGMGFTLDSPLHF. The full variable domain, its missing parts supplied by reference TRBV14 and TRBJ1-6, is EAGVTQFPSHSVIEKGQTVTLRCDPISGHDNLYWYRRVMGKEIKFLLHFVKESKQDESGMPNNRFLAERTGGTYSTLKVQPAELEDSGVYFCASSQGMGFTLDSPLHFGNGTRLTVT.

The genes are TRBV9 and TRBJ2-7. This CDR3 contains 15 residues. Germline V lookup: CDR1 SGDLS, CDR2 YYNGEE. CDR3 amino acids: CASSPTMGWAYEQYF.

The CDR3 loop reads CSAGTTYSSGGSSPWGYEQFF. This sequence joins TRBV20-1 and TRBJ2-1; TCRdb calls TRBD2, which cannot be checked without DNA. The CDR3 extends over 21 amino acids. From germline, CDR1 is DFQATT and CDR2 SNEGSKA (reference sequence).

This chain connects TRBV7-9 to TRBJ2-7; TCRdb names TRBD1, which stays unverified in the absence of DNA. CDR3 length: 15 residues. Per germline, CDR1 SEHNR and CDR2 FQNEAQ (reference sequence). This CDR3 is CASSNGAGGTYEQYF.